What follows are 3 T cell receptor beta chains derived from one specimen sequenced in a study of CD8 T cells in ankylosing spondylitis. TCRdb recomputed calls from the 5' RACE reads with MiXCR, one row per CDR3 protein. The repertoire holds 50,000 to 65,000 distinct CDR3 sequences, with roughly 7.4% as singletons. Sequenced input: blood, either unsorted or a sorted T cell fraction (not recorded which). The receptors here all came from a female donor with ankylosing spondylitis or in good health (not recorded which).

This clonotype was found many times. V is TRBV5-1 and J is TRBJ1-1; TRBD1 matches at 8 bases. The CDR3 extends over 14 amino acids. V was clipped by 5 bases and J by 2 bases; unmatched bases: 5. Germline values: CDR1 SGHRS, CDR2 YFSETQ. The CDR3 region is CASRRTGPNTEAFF. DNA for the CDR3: TGCGCCAGCAGGCGGACAGGGCCAAACACTGAAGCTTTCTTT.

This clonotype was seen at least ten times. CDR3 nucleotides: TGCGCCAGCAGCTTCCGACAGTGGAGTCCCTACAATGAGCAGTTCTTC. Encoded protein: CASSFRQWSPYNEQFF. V usage is TRBV5-1 and J usage is TRBJ2-1; D is perhaps TRBD1 (5 bases). The CDR3 is 16 amino acids. Germline CDR1 and CDR2: SGHRS and YFSETQ. Trimming stripped 2 bases from V and 2 bases from J, with 14 bases between.

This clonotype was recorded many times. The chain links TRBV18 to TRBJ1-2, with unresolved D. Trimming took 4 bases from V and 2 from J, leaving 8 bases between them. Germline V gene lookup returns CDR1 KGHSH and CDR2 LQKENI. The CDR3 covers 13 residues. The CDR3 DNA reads TGTGCCAGCTCACTGCGGGGAAACTATGGCTACACCTTC. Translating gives CASSLRGNYGYTF.